This T cell receptor (beta chain) comes out of a study of cytomegalovirus exposure and HLA in healthy donors. This PCR relied on a set of 60 Vbeta primers and 13 Jbeta primers. Measured with immunoSEQ multiplex PCR; TCRdb has only the in-frame clones, and not every one. The profile covers fewer than 110,000 clones, with more than 70% appearing a single time and approximately 2% taken by the ten largest. The germline CDR1 and CDR2 sequences are SGHTA and FQGNSA. Trimming cost V 1 base and J 7 bases, with 13 bases left between them. This CDR3 comprises 14 residues. The chain is built from TRBV7-2 and TRBJ2-5; D possibly corresponds to TRBD2 (5 bases). Sequenced sample: PBMCs. This sequence was found in a man younger than 30 in good health and CMV-seronegative. In nucleotides, the CDR3 is TGTGCCAGCAGCTTAGGTGCTAGCTGGGGGACCCAGTACTTC. Its translation is CASSLGASWGTQYF.